Listed below are T cell receptor beta chains from one sample, sequenced in a study of T-cell memory formation after mild COVID-19. Via MiXCR, TCRdb re-called the 5' RACE reads, giving one row per CDR3 protein. The table has around 200,000 distinct CDR3 sequences, 16% seen once. Input material: PBMCs or a T cell subset sorted from them (not recorded which). Receptors originate from an adult woman who had mild COVID-19 (a few samples of this study predate the infection). Cell type and time point are not known. Each CDR3 is given with its conserved first and last residue. The D gene is left open where the match is weak. Some rows have no size entry. The others give once, few or many, or a class for an expanded clone.

clone size: few
CDR3 length: 13
V gene: TRBV15
J gene: TRBJ2-3
D gene: TRBD1
CDR3 protein: CATSERQGNTQYF

clone size: NA
CDR3 length: 15
V gene: TRBV5-6
J gene: TRBJ2-7
D gene: TRBD1
CDR3 protein: CASSLRPTGTFGQYF

clone size: few
CDR3 length: 16
V gene: TRBV4-3
J gene: TRBJ2-7
D gene: TRBD2
CDR3 protein: CASSQDEGLAGGEQYF

clone size: NA
CDR3 length: 16
V gene: TRBV7-8
J gene: TRBJ2-1
D gene: TRBD2
CDR3 protein: CASSSNLAGGYNEQFF

clone size: NA
CDR3 length: 12
V gene: TRBV12-3/TRBV12-4
J gene: TRBJ2-7
D gene: NA
CDR3 protein: CASSPVGREQYF

clone size: NA
CDR3 length: 13
V gene: TRBV6-5
J gene: TRBJ2-1
D gene: NA
CDR3 protein: CASSLNLWDEQFF

clone size: NA
CDR3 length: 15
V gene: TRBV7-2
J gene: TRBJ2-5
D gene: NA
CDR3 protein: CASSLWLAIQETQYF

clone size: few
CDR3 length: 15
V gene: TRBV18
J gene: TRBJ2-5
D gene: NA
CDR3 protein: CASSPPERVGETQYF

clone size: NA
CDR3 length: 15
V gene: TRBV27
J gene: TRBJ1-2
D gene: TRBD1
CDR3 protein: CASSPLRDRDYGYTF

clone size: NA
CDR3 length: 13
V gene: TRBV4-1
J gene: TRBJ1-2
D gene: TRBD1
CDR3 protein: CASRATGKYGYTF

clone size: few
CDR3 length: 15
V gene: TRBV6-5
J gene: TRBJ2-6
D gene: NA
CDR3 protein: CASTTGGSGANVLTF

clone size: NA
CDR3 length: 15
V gene: TRBV7-9
J gene: TRBJ2-3
D gene: TRBD1
CDR3 protein: CASRVGTGTTDTQYF

clone size: few
CDR3 length: 15
V gene: TRBV18
J gene: TRBJ2-5
D gene: NA
CDR3 protein: CASSPGTHSKETQYF

clone size: NA
CDR3 length: 15
V gene: TRBV3-1
J gene: TRBJ2-7
D gene: NA
CDR3 protein: CASAQTGTQPYEQYF

clone size: few
CDR3 length: 13
V gene: TRBV29-1
J gene: TRBJ2-3
D gene: NA
CDR3 protein: CSVDKARMDTQYF

clone size: few
CDR3 length: 16
V gene: TRBV19
J gene: TRBJ2-1
D gene: NA
CDR3 protein: CASSTNSDWPYNEQFF

clone size: NA
CDR3 length: 13
V gene: TRBV29-1
J gene: TRBJ2-7
D gene: TRBD2
CDR3 protein: CSVGAGGPREQYF

clone size: few
CDR3 length: 16
V gene: TRBV5-1
J gene: TRBJ2-1
D gene: TRBD2
CDR3 protein: CASSTLSSGPYNEQFF

clone size: few
CDR3 length: 13
V gene: TRBV30
J gene: TRBJ2-1
D gene: NA
CDR3 protein: CAWSLLVGGEQFF

clone size: few
CDR3 length: 16
V gene: TRBV19
J gene: TRBJ1-1
D gene: NA
CDR3 protein: CASSIDLGTLNTEAFF

clone size: once
CDR3 length: 15
V gene: TRBV27
J gene: TRBJ2-7
D gene: NA
CDR3 protein: CASSLSSQGTYEQYF

clone size: NA
CDR3 length: 12
V gene: TRBV10-3
J gene: TRBJ2-7
D gene: NA
CDR3 protein: CAISSRSYEQYF

clone size: NA
CDR3 length: 13
V gene: TRBV12-3/TRBV12-4
J gene: TRBJ2-3
D gene: NA
CDR3 protein: CASSSPTQDTQYF

clone size: once
CDR3 length: 14
V gene: TRBV12-5
J gene: TRBJ1-1
D gene: NA
CDR3 protein: CASGYGLSNTEAFF

clone size: many
CDR3 length: 14
V gene: TRBV20-1
J gene: TRBJ2-3
D gene: NA
CDR3 protein: CTPARSGGTNTQYF

clone size: NA
CDR3 length: 15
V gene: TRBV18
J gene: TRBJ2-3
D gene: NA
CDR3 protein: CASSPLQGVTDTQYF

clone size: NA
CDR3 length: 14
V gene: TRBV11-3
J gene: TRBJ2-5
D gene: NA
CDR3 protein: CASSLDGPSQTQYF

clone size: few
CDR3 length: 15
V gene: TRBV5-4
J gene: TRBJ2-7
D gene: TRBD2
CDR3 protein: CASSPFGAGGYEQYF

clone size: NA
CDR3 length: 16
V gene: TRBV5-4
J gene: TRBJ2-3
D gene: TRBD1
CDR3 protein: CASSTPTGAYTDTQYF